Below, 26 T cell receptor beta chains from the same sample are listed, as sequenced in a study of blood T cell repertoires in COVID-19. Repertoires were generated with immunoSEQ multiplex PCR, while TCRdb's copy carries only in-frame clones and drops some. The sample shows about 230,000 clones, 86% of them seen only once. Sequencing was performed on peripheral blood. These receptors were collected from a man between 45 and 60 years old with COVID-19, enrolled during active disease.

Here the CDR3 DNA reads TGCGCCAGCAGCCTCGGGACAGGGGAAATCTATGGCTACACCTTC. Translation gives CASSLGTGEIYGYTF. The chain uses TRBV5-1 and TRBJ1-2, with TRBD1 matching 10 bases. The germline V gene encodes CDR1 SGHRS and CDR2 YFSETQ. The J segment lost 4 bases and the V segment lost 4 bases, leaving 7 bases of the junction unmatched. The CDR3 is 15 amino acids.

V and J are TRBV24-1 and TRBJ2-3; 9 nucleotides agree with TRBD1. Looked up from germline, CDR1 is KGHDR and CDR2 is SFDVKD. The junction had 4 bases not matched to a gene; V was cut back by 6 bases and J by 1 base. The length of the CDR3 is 15 residues. CDR3 amino acids: CATSLRQGGTDTQYF. The CDR3 DNA reads TGTGCCACCAGTCTAAGACAGGGGGGCACAGATACGCAGTATTTT.

The V gene is TRBV27, the J gene TRBJ2-7, with 9 nucleotides matching TRBD2. Germline loops: CDR1 MNHEY, CDR2 SMNVEV (reference sequence). Trimming cost V 2 bases and J 3 bases; bases outside gene matches: 5. This CDR3 is built from 15 residues. The chain's CDR3 is CASSLAGGRYYEQYF. CDR3 bases: TGTGCCAGCAGTTTAGCGGGAGGGCGATACTACGAGCAGTACTTC.

The chain combines TRBV3-1 (or the pseudogene TRBV3-2) with TRBJ2-5; 8 bases line up with TRBD2. The CDR3 sequence is 13 residues long. V shed 8 bases, J shed 5 bases, and the junction held 7 bases outside the gene matches. The V gene's germline CDR1 is LGHDT and CDR2 YNNKEL (reference sequence). Here the CDR3 reads CASLRGGSETQYF. CDR3 DNA sequence: TGTGCCAGCCTACGGGGGGGCAGTGAGACCCAGTACTTC.

The gene calls are TRBV5-1 and TRBJ1-1; D is ambiguous. Trimming shortened V by 0 bases and J by 1 base, and 7 bases separated the two germline ends. The CDR3 totals 14 residues. CDR1 is SGHRS, CDR2 YFSETQ, per germline. The CDR3: CASSLVKQNTEAFF. CDR3 sequence (DNA): TGCGCCAGCAGCTTGGTAAAACAGAACACTGAAGCTTTCTTT. The full variable domain, its missing parts supplied by reference TRBV5-1 and TRBJ1-1, is KAGVTQTPRYLIKTRGQQVTLSCSPISGHRSVSWYQQTPGQGLQFLFEYFSETQRNKGNFPGRFSGRQFSNSRSEMNVSTLELGDSALYLCASSLVKQNTEAFFGQGTRLTVV.

This clone was seen only once. The chain employs TRBV7-9 and TRBJ2-7; D may be TRBD1 (5 bases). Trimming pared 1 base from V and 2 bases from J, leaving 12 bases between. The CDR3 is 15 amino acids. CDR1 is SEHNR, CDR2 FQNEAQ, per germline (reference sequence). The CDR3 nucleotides read TGTGCCAGCAGCTTAGTTCCCGGCAGGGCCTACGAGCAGTACTTC. Its translation is CASSLVPGRAYEQYF.

This clone came up once. The J gene is TRBJ2-4, the V gene TRBV28, with 7 bases that match TRBD1. Germline values: CDR1 MDHEN, CDR2 SYDVKM. The CDR3 length is 16 residues. J lost 0 bases, V lost 8 bases, and 10 bases had no gene match. CDR3 in amino acids: CASCRGTALAKNIQYF. CDR3 coding DNA: TGTGCCAGCTGCAGGGGGACAGCTCTAGCCAAAAACATTCAGTACTTC.

About this clone: This sample includes further DNA sequences coding for the same CDR3. This chain uses TRBV6-5 with TRBJ2-1; TRBD1 matches 11 bases. The CDR3 is 15 residues long. Trimming took 0 bases from V and 7 from J; bases not matched to a gene: 2. Germline V lookup: CDR1 MNHEY, CDR2 SVGAGI. The CDR3 sequence is CASSYSGTGGNEQFF. In DNA form, the CDR3 reads TGTGCCAGCAGTTACTCCGGGACAGGGGGAAATGAGCAGTTCTTC.

CDR3 in DNA: TGTGCCATCAGTGAAAGCACAGACTACAAGCCCCAGCATTTT. It specifies CAISESTDYKPQHF. The chain has TRBV10-3 and TRBJ1-5, with unresolved D. Between the trimmed V and J ends, which lost 3 bases and 8 bases, there was a span of 14 bases. The V gene's germline CDR1 is ENHRY and CDR2 SYGVKD. There are 14 residues in the CDR3.

This chain connects TRBV14 to TRBJ1-2; D call uncertain. Germline CDR1 and CDR2: SGHDN and FVKESK. This CDR3 comprises 13 residues. With 1 base removed from V and 6 bases from J, the gap between germline ends came to 9 bases. The CDR3 DNA sequence: TGTGCCAGCAGCCAAGCCAGACGGGATGGCTACACCTTC. Protein product: CASSQARRDGYTF.

This clone was seen a single time. The chain links TRBV19 to TRBJ2-1, with 9 bases that match TRBD2. Germline V CDR1 and CDR2: LNHDA, SQIVND (reference sequence). V gave up 3 bases and J gave up 3 bases; unmatched junction bases: 3. This CDR3 is 15 amino acids long. The CDR3 DNA follows: TGTGCCAGTAGTATTGCTAGCGGGGTCTACAATGAGCAGTTCTTC. Protein product: CASSIASGVYNEQFF.

The CDR3 DNA sequence: TGTGCCAGCAGCGCACAGGGGAATAGCAATCAGCCCCAGCATTTT. This sequence encodes CASSAQGNSNQPQHF. The chain joins TRBV9 to TRBJ1-5; 7 positions agree with TRBD1. The CDR3 extends over 15 amino acids. Germline V gives CDR1 SGDLS, CDR2 YYNGEE. V was pared by 3 bases and J by 0 bases, with 3 bases of the junction left unmatched.

The chain links TRBV6-6 to TRBJ1-1, with TRBD1 matching 8 bases. After removal of 4 bases from V and 3 bases from J, the junction contained 10 bases not matched to a gene. CDR3 length equals 16 residues. Germline V CDR1 and CDR2: MNHNY, SVGAGI (reference sequence). The chain's CDR3 is CASSLLTGTGYTEAFF. In DNA form, the CDR3 reads TGTGCCAGCAGTTTACTAACCGGGACAGGCTACACTGAAGCTTTCTTT.

The chain is built from TRBV30 and TRBJ2-7; 8 nucleotides line up with TRBD1. The CDR3 extends over 13 amino acids. CDR1 is GTSNPN and CDR2 is SVGIG in the germline V gene (reference sequence). The J segment lost 4 bases and the V segment lost 8 bases, leaving 10 bases of the junction unmatched. This CDR3 is CARRGQGSYEQYF. The CDR3 nucleotides are TGTGCCCGACGCGGACAGGGATCTTACGAGCAGTACTTC.

This chain uses TRBV5-4 with TRBJ1-1, with 7 bases aligning to TRBD1. The V segment lost 1 base and the J segment 6 bases; nucleotides outside the gene matches: 3. CDR3 length: 13 residues. The germline V gene has CDR1 SGHNT and CDR2 YYREEE (reference sequence). This CDR3 reads CASSLRQGSEAFF. CDR3 sequence (DNA): TGTGCCAGCAGCTTGAGACAGGGATCTGAAGCTTTCTTT.

The chain joins TRBV6-5 to TRBJ1-2, with 9 bases lining up with TRBD1. In germline, CDR1 is MNHEY, CDR2 SVGAGI. Trimming removed 4 bases from V and 4 bases from J; junction bases left unmatched: 4. The CDR3 has 14 residues. The chain's CDR3 is CASSLTGGAYGYTF. In DNA form, the CDR3 reads TGTGCCAGCAGTTTAACAGGGGGCGCCTATGGCTACACCTTC.

The V gene is TRBV7-9, the J gene TRBJ1-1; D not certain. The V end was cut by 2 bases, the J end by 1 base, with 8 bases between. The CDR3 consists of 14 residues. In germline, CDR1 is SEHNR, CDR2 FQNEAQ (reference sequence). Here the CDR3 reads CASSLPVPNTEAFF. The CDR3 nucleotides are TGTGCCAGCAGCTTACCGGTTCCGAACACTGAAGCTTTCTTT.

The rearrangement joins TRBV7-8 to TRBJ1-3; 8 bases map to TRBD1. CDR3 size: 16 residues. Germline assignment: CDR1 SGHVS and CDR2 FQNEAQ. Germline trimming cut 4 bases from V and 1 base from J; bases unmatched to any gene: 6. The CDR3 DNA is TGTGCCAGCAGCTCGACAGGGGTCGTGTCTGGAAACACCATATATTTT. It yields the protein CASSSTGVVSGNTIYF.

Here the CDR3 DNA reads TGTGCCAGCTCACCGCTAGCGGGGGGGCCCACTAGCACAGATACGCAGTATTTT. This sequence encodes CASSPLAGGPTSTDTQYF. The rearrangement uses TRBV18 and TRBJ2-3; 12 bases are a match to TRBD2. The CDR3 covers 18 residues. The V and J ends lost 3 bases and 0 bases, in that order; junction bases with no gene match: 7. Germline CDR1 reads KGHSH; CDR2 reads LQKENI.

This clone was detected once. The chain links TRBV7-3 to TRBJ2-4; 11 positions match TRBD2. The CDR3 contains 18 residues. CDR1 and CDR2 (germline): SGHTA, FQGTGA. J was trimmed by 6 bases and V by 1 base; bases with no gene match: 11. This chain's CDR3 is CASSLNPPGLAATNIQYF. CDR3 coding DNA: TGTGCCAGCAGCTTAAACCCCCCGGGACTAGCGGCTACAAACATTCAGTACTTC.

The chain combines TRBV7-2 with TRBJ2-7; unclear D gene. The CDR3 spans 16 residues. V lost 1 base, J lost 2 bases, and 15 bases lay in between. Germline V gives CDR1 SGHTA, CDR2 FQGNSA. The CDR3 protein is CASSLVAALSTYEQYF. CDR3 nucleotides: TGTGCCAGCAGCTTAGTTGCGGCATTATCCACCTACGAGCAGTACTTC.

CDR3 bases: TGTGCCAGCAGTGCCCCCCAGGGTTATGGCTACACCTTC. Its protein product is CASSAPQGYGYTF. This chain uses TRBV27 with TRBJ1-2, with D possibly being TRBD1 (5 bases). The CDR3 sequence is 13 residues long. Germline V gene lookup returns CDR1 MNHEY and CDR2 SMNVEV (reference sequence). V lost 5 bases to trimming and J lost 5 bases, with 12 bases between them.

The genes are TRBV7-9 and TRBJ1-4; D unresolved. The germline V and J ends were trimmed by 5 bases and 0 bases, with 13 bases remaining between them. Germline V gene data show CDR1 as SEHNR and CDR2 as FQNEAQ (reference sequence). The CDR3 loop spans 16 amino acids. In DNA form, the CDR3 reads TGTGCCAGCAGCCCGGGATGGGAGGCAACTAATGAAAAACTGTTTTTT. It translates to CASSPGWEATNEKLFF.

This clone was picked up one time. J is TRBJ1-6 and V is TRBV18; D is perhaps TRBD1 (5 bases). Trimming removed 0 bases from V and 7 bases from J, with 13 bases in between. Germline CDR1 and CDR2: KGHSH and LQKENI. The CDR3 is 16 residues long. The DNA for the CDR3 is TGTGCCAGCTCACCACCGGGGGGGACGAAGAATTCACCCCTCCACTTT. Translation: CASSPPGGTKNSPLHF.

The CDR3 is CASSEGTGVNYGYTF. In DNA, the CDR3 is TGTGCCAGCAGTGAAGGGACAGGGGTTAACTATGGCTACACCTTC. This sequence joins TRBV6-1 and TRBJ1-2; 9 nucleotides align to TRBD1. Germline V lookup: CDR1 MNHNS, CDR2 SASEGT. Trimming at V came to 1 base and at J to 1 base, leaving 1 base not matched to a gene. This CDR3 region has 15 residues.

The chain combines TRBV18 with TRBJ2-7; a possible D gene is TRBD2 (6 bases). This CDR3 spans 14 amino acids. V lost 4 bases and J 5 bases, leaving 15 bases between the germline ends. Germline assignment: CDR1 KGHSH and CDR2 LQKENI. CDR3 in amino acids: CASSLSLATNEQYF. CDR3 DNA sequence: TGTGCCAGCTCACTATCCCTAGCGACGAACGAGCAGTACTTC.